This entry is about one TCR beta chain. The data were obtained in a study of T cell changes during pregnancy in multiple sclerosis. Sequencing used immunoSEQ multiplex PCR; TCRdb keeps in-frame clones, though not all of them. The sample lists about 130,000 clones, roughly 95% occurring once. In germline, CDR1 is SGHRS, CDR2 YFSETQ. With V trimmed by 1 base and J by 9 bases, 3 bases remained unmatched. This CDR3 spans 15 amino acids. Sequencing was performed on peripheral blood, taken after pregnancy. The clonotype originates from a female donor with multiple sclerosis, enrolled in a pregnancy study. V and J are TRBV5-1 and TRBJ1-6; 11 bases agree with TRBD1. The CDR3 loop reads CASSLTGQGGSPLHF. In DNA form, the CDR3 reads TGCGCCAGCAGCTTGACGGGACAGGGGGGTTCACCCCTCCACTTT. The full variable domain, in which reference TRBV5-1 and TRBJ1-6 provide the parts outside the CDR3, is KAGVTQTPRYLIKTRGQQVTLSCSPISGHRSVSWYQQTPGQGLQFLFEYFSETQRNKGNFPGRFSGRQFSNSRSEMNVSTLELGDSALYLCASSLTGQGGSPLHFGNGTRLTVT.